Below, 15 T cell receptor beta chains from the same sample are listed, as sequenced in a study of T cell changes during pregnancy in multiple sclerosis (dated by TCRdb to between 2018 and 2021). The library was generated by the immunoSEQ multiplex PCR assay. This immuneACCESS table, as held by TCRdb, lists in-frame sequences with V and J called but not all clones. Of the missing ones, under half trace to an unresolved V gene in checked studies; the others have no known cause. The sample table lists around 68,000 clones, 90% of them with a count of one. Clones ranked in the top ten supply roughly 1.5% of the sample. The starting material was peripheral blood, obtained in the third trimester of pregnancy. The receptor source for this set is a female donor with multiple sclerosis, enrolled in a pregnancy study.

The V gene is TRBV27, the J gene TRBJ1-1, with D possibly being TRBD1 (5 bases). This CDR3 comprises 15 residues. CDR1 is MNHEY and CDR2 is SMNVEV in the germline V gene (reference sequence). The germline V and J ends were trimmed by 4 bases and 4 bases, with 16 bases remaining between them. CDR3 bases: TGTGCCAGCAGTTCACGGACCTTTAGGGGCACTGAAGCTTTCTTT. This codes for CASSSRTFRGTEAFF.

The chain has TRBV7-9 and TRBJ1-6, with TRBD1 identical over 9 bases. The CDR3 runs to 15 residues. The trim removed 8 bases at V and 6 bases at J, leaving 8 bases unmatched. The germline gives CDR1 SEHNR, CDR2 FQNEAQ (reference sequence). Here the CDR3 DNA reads TGTGCCAGCCGAAAGGACAGGGGCGTTAATTCACCCCTCCACTTT. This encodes CASRKDRGVNSPLHF.

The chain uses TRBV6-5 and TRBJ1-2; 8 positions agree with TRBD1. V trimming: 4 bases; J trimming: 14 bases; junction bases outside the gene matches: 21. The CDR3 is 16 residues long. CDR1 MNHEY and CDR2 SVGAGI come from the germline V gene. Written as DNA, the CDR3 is TGTGCCAGCAGTTTACACCTGTCAGGGAAGGACAGGGTGGTTACCTTC. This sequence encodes CASSLHLSGKDRVVTF.

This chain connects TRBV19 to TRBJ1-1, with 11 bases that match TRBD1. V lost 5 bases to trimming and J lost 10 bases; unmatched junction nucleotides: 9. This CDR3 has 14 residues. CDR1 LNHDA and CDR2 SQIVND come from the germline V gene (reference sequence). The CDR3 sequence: CASSPGQGAEAAFF. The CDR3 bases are TGTGCCAGTAGTCCCGGACAGGGGGCCGAGGCAGCTTTCTTT.

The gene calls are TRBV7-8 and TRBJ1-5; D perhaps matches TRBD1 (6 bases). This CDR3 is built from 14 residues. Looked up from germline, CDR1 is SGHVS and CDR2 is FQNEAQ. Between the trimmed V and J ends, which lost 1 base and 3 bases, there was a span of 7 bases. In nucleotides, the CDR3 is TGTGCCAGCAGCTTAGGGACAGACAATCAGCCCCAGCATTTT. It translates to CASSLGTDNQPQHF.

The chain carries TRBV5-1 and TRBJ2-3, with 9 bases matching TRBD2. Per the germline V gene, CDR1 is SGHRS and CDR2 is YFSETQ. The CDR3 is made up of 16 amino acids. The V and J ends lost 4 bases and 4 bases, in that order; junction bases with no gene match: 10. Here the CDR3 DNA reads TGCGCCAGCAGCGAGGGTGCGGGAGGGCCCGCAGATACGCAGTATTTT. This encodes CASSEGAGGPADTQYF.

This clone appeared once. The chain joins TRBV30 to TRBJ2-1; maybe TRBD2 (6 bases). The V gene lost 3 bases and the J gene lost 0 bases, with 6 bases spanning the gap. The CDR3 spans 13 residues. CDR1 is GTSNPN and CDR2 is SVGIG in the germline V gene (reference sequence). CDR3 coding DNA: TGTGCCTGGAGCGGGAGCTCCTACAATGAGCAGTTCTTC. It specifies CAWSGSSYNEQFF. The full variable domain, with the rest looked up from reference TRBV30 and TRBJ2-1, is SQTIHQWPATLVQPVGSPLSLECTVEGTSNPNLYWYRQAAGRGLQLLFYSVGIGQISSEVPQNLSASRPQDRQFILSSKKLLLSDSGFYLCAWSGSSYNEQFFGPGTRLTVL.

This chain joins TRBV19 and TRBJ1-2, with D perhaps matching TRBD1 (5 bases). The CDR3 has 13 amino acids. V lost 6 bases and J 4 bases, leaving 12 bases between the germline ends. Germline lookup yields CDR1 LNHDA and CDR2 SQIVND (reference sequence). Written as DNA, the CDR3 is TGTGCCAGTAGAGCGGGACGGGGCTATGGCTACACCTTC. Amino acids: CASRAGRGYGYTF.

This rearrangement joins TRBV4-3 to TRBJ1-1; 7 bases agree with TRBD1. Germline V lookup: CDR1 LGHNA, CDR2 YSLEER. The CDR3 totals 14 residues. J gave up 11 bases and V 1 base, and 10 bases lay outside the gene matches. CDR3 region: CASSQAPATGVAFF. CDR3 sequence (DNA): TGCGCCAGCAGCCAAGCTCCTGCCACAGGGGTGGCTTTCTTT.

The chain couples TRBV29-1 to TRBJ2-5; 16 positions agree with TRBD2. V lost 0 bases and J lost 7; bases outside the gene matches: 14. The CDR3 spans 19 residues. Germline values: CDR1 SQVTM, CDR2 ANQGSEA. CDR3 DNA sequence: TGCAGCGTTGAAGATACCGGGACTAGCGGGGGGGGAGGTTCAGGGACCCAGTACTTC. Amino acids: CSVEDTGTSGGGGSGTQYF.

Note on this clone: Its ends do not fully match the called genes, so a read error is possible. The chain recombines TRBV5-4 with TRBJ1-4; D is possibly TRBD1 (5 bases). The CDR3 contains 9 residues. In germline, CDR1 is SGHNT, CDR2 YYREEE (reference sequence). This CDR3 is CASSVQGVF. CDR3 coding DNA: TGTGCCAGCAGCGTCCAAGGGGTTTTT.

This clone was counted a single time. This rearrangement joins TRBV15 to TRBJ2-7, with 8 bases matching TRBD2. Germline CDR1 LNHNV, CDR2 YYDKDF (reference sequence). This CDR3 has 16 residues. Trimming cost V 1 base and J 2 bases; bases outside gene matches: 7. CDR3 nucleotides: TGTGCCACCAGCAGAGGGGCCAGCGGGAGACCCTACGAGCAGTACTTC. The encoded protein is CATSRGASGRPYEQYF.

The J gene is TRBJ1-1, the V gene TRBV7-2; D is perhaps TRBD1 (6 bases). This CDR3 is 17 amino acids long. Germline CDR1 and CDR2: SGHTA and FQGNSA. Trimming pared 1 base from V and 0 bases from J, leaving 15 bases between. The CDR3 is CASSLGSRGKMNTEAFF. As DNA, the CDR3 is TGTGCCAGCAGCTTAGGTTCCAGGGGAAAAATGAACACTGAAGCTTTCTTT. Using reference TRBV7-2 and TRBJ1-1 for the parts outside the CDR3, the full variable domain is GAGVSQSPSNKVTEKGKDVELRCDPISGHTALYWYRQSLGQGLEFLIYFQGNSAPDKSGLPSDRFSAERTGGSVSTLTIQRTQQEDSAVYLCASSLGSRGKMNTEAFFGQGTRLTVV.

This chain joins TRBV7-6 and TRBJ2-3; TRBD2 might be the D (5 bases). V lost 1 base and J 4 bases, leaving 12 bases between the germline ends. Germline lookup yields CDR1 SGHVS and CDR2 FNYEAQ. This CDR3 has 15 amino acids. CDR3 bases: TGTGCCAGCAGCTTAGACGGCGGGTGGGCAGATACGCAGTATTTT. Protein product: CASSLDGGWADTQYF.

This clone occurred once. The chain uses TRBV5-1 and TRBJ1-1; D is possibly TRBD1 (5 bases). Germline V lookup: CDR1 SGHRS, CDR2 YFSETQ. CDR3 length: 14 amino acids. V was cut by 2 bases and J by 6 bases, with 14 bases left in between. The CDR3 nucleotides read TGCGCCAGCAGCTTCTGGGAGGGGTCTCCTGAAGCTTTCTTT. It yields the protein CASSFWEGSPEAFF. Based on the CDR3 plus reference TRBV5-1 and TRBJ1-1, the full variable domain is KAGVTQTPRYLIKTRGQQVTLSCSPISGHRSVSWYQQTPGQGLQFLFEYFSETQRNKGNFPGRFSGRQFSNSRSEMNVSTLELGDSALYLCASSFWEGSPEAFFGQGTRLTVV.